The rows below give T cell receptor beta chains drawn from one sample of a study of T-cell reconstitution after alpha-beta-depleted transplantation in children. TCRdb reanalysed the PCR reads using MiXCR and keeps one entry per CDR3 protein. The table has 200,000 to 250,000 distinct CDR3 sequences, under 9.5% seen once. Here the sequenced sample was PBMCs from the stem cell graft donor, taken from the stem cell graft. These receptors all stem from a human donor who donated a stem cell graft to a child with acute lymphoblastic leukemia. The CDR3 runs from the conserved cysteine through the conserved F or W. Fields, in order: D gene, clone size, CDR3 length, J gene, V gene, CDR3 DNA, CDR3 protein. The D gene is left open where the match is weak. Rows give clone size only sometimes, using once, few, many, or a class for an expanded clone.

>TRBD2|NA|16|TRBJ2-5|TRBV7-2
TGTGCCAGCAGCTGGACTAGCGGGGAACGTAAAGAGACCCAGTACTTC
CASSWTSGERKETQYF
>NA|NA|12|TRBJ1-5|TRBV10-3
TGTGCCATCAGCCAGGCCAATCAGCCCCAGCATTTT
CAISQANQPQHF
>NA|many|14|TRBJ2-1|TRBV25-1
TGTGCCAGCAGTGAATCTAGGGGCTACAATGAGCAGTTCTTC
CASSESRGYNEQFF
>TRBD1|many|16|TRBJ1-6|TRBV7-9
TGTGCCAGCAGCTTACGGACAGGGGCGAATAATTCACCCCTCCACTTT
CASSLRTGANNSPLHF
>TRBD1|many|16|TRBJ2-3|TRBV5-5
TGTGCCAGCAGCTTGACAGGGGGCGGTAGCACAGATACGCAGTATTTT
CASSLTGGGSTDTQYF
>TRBD1|NA|15|TRBJ1-5|TRBV5-1
TGCGCCAGCAGCTTAGGGACAGGGCACGGACAGCCCCAGCATTTT
CASSLGTGHGQPQHF
>NA|NA|14|TRBJ2-3|TRBV5-1
TGCGCCAGCAGCTTGGTCTTCGACACAGATACGCAGTATTTT
CASSLVFDTDTQYF
>TRBD1|few|13|TRBJ2-1|TRBV5-5
TGTGCCAGCGGAGAGACAGGGAACGATGAGCAGTTCTTC
CASGETGNDEQFF
>NA|few|16|TRBJ1-2|TRBV3-1
TGTGCCAGCAGCCAAGATATCCAAAAGGATAACTATGGCTACACCTTC
CASSQDIQKDNYGYTF
>TRBD1|many|14|TRBJ2-4|TRBV5-1
TGCGCCAGCAGCTTGGTGCAGGGGGCTGACATTCAGTACTTC
CASSLVQGADIQYF
>NA|few|16|TRBJ2-4|TRBV27
TGTGCCAGCAGTTTATCTCGCAGCCTAGCCAAAAACATTCAGTACTTC
CASSLSRSLAKNIQYF
>NA|many|14|TRBJ1-5|TRBV27
TGTGCCAGCAGCCCTGGGTGGGCCAATCAGCCCCAGCATTTT
CASSPGWANQPQHF
>NA|many|13|TRBJ2-7|TRBV3-1
TGTGCCAGCAGCCCAGGGCCCTCCTACGAGCAGTACTTC
CASSPGPSYEQYF
>NA|few|15|TRBJ1-1|TRBV11-2
TGTGCCAGCAGCTTTAGCGTCAGCTTGAGCACTGAAGCTTTCTTT
CASSFSVSLSTEAFF
>NA|few|14|TRBJ2-3|TRBV20-1
TGCAGTGCTAGATCTAGGCAGTTTTCAGATACGCAGTATTTT
CSARSRQFSDTQYF
>NA|few|13|TRBJ1-3|TRBV7-9
TGTGCCACGGTGGGGGCGCCTGGAAACACCATATATTTT
CATVGAPGNTIYF
>TRBD1|NA|15|TRBJ1-6|TRBV5-1
TGCGCCAGCAGCGGGGGGACAGGAGAAAATTCACCCCTCCACTTT
CASSGGTGENSPLHF
>TRBD2|many|14|TRBJ2-3|TRBV20-1
TGCAGTGCTACCGGGACTAGCGTCTCAGATACGCAGTATTTT
CSATGTSVSDTQYF
>NA|many|14|TRBJ2-7|TRBV27
TGTGCCAGCACCGATCGACAGGGAGGGTTCGAGCAGTACTTC
CASTDRQGGFEQYF
>TRBD2|NA|18|TRBJ2-7|TRBV20-1
TGCAGTGCTAGAGCCCCAGGGGCAACTAGCGGGGGTTCCTACGAGCAGTACTTC
CSARAPGATSGGSYEQYF
>NA|many|18|TRBJ1-1|TRBV27
TGTGCCAGCAGTTTATCAAACCCTGGGATTTACCGAGGGACTGAAGCTTTCTTT
CASSLSNPGIYRGTEAFF
>NA|many|11|TRBJ1-3|TRBV25-1
TGTGCCAGCGGGAACAAGAACACCATATATTTT
CASGNKNTIYF
>NA|many|14|TRBJ2-1|TRBV7-8
TGTGCCAGCAGCTTAGGTGACATCTACAATGAGCAGTTCTTC
CASSLGDIYNEQFF
>NA|many|13|TRBJ1-1|TRBV27
TGTGCCAGCAGTCAAAATCGGAGGACTGAAGCTTTCTTT
CASSQNRRTEAFF
>TRBD1|many|17|TRBJ1-5|TRBV2
TGTGCCAGCAGTTCCCTGGGACAGGGATTTCGAAATCAGCCCCAGCATTTT
CASSSLGQGFRNQPQHF
>NA|NA|12|TRBJ2-4|TRBV30
TGTGCCTGGAGTGCACAGAAAAACATTCAGTACTTC
CAWSAQKNIQYF
>TRBD1|NA|16|TRBJ1-2|TRBV9
TGTGCCAGCAGCGATTCCGGGACAGGACTCCACTATGGCTACACCTTC
CASSDSGTGLHYGYTF
>TRBD2|few|15|TRBJ2-5|TRBV5-1
TGCGCCAGCAGCCATGGGACTAGCGGTCAAGAGACCCAGTACTTC
CASSHGTSGQETQYF
>NA|NA|15|TRBJ2-7|TRBV11-2
TGTGCCAGCAGCTTAGAGAGCAGGCCCTTGGAAGAGCAGTACTTC
CASSLESRPLEEQYF
>NA|NA|16|TRBJ1-3|TRBV12-3/TRBV12-4
TGTGGCAGCAGACCGTCCGACAGTCTTATGGAATACACCATATATTTT
CGSRPSDSLMEYTIYF
>TRBD2|few|15|TRBJ2-1|TRBV12-3/TRBV12-4
TGTGCCAGCAGTTTTCTTGGGCGGGGGACGTTTGAGCAGTTCTTC
CASSFLGRGTFEQFF
>TRBD1|few|14|TRBJ2-7|TRBV5-6
TGTGCCAGCAGCTTAGGGACAGGGGGCCGAGAGCAGTACTTC
CASSLGTGGREQYF
>NA|many|15|TRBJ2-5|TRBV5-5
TGTGCCAGCAGCTCCGGGACGCCCAAACAAGAGACCCAGTACTTC
CASSSGTPKQETQYF
>TRBD1|many|16|TRBJ2-1|TRBV12-3/TRBV12-4
TGTGCCAGCAGCCGATTCACAGGGGGCGAGGGTAATGAGCAGTTCTTC
CASSRFTGGEGNEQFF
>NA|many|19|TRBJ2-4|TRBV7-9
TGTGCCAGCAGCTTCTTACGCAAGCCGGGACAACTAGCCAAAAACATTCAGTACTTC
CASSFLRKPGQLAKNIQYF
>TRBD1|few|12|TRBJ2-2|TRBV20-1
TGCAGTTGGGACAGTAACACCGGGGAGCTGTTTTTT
CSWDSNTGELFF
>NA|many|12|TRBJ1-1|TRBV14
TGTGCCAGCGCACCGGGATCTCTTGAAGCTTTCTTT
CASAPGSLEAFF
>TRBD2|few|15|TRBJ2-5|TRBV6-4
TGTGCCAGCAGTCCCGGACTAGCGGGGGCAGAGACCCAGTACTTC
CASSPGLAGAETQYF
>TRBD2|many|15|TRBJ2-2|TRBV2
TGTGCCAGCAGTGGACTAGCGGGGGACACCGGGGAGCTGTTTTTT
CASSGLAGDTGELFF
>NA|many|12|TRBJ2-3|TRBV5-1
TGCGCCAGCAGCTTGTTGACAGATACGCAGTATTTT
CASSLLTDTQYF
>TRBD1|few|12|TRBJ1-1|TRBV20-1
TGCAGTGGAGGGGCAGGGGGCACTGAAGCTTTCTTT
CSGGAGGTEAFF
>TRBD2|NA|16|TRBJ2-1|TRBV7-9
TGTGCCAGCAGCTGGAATATAGCGGGTTTATACAATGAGCAGTTCTTC
CASSWNIAGLYNEQFF
>NA|NA|14|TRBJ1-4|TRBV2
TGTGCCAGCAGTGTAGGTCGGAGCCGGGAAAAACTGTTTTTT
CASSVGRSREKLFF
>NA|many|13|TRBJ2-7|TRBV5-1
TGCGCCAGCAGCTTGGACCCAACCTACGAGCAGTACTTC
CASSLDPTYEQYF
>NA|NA|14|TRBJ2-1|TRBV11-2
TGTGCCAGCAGCTTAGATTTAAAGCGGGATGAGCAGTTCTTC
CASSLDLKRDEQFF
>TRBD1|few|13|TRBJ1-2|TRBV6-5
TGTGCCAGCAACACGGGACAGGGGTTTGGCTACACCTTC
CASNTGQGFGYTF
>TRBD1|many|14|TRBJ2-1|TRBV29-1
TGCAGCGTTGTGAAGCAGGGGGCTTGGAATGAGCAGTTCTTC
CSVVKQGAWNEQFF
>NA|NA|13|TRBJ1-5|TRBV19
TGTGCCAGTAGTACTTTCCGGGATCAGCCCCAGCATTTT
CASSTFRDQPQHF
>NA|many|16|TRBJ2-1|TRBV20-1
TGCAGTGCTAGTATCAGCGTGGACTCAAACCGGAATGAGCAGTTCTTC
CSASISVDSNRNEQFF
>NA|NA|17|TRBJ2-6|TRBV24-1
TGTGCCACCAGTGATTCTGTTAGAGGCTTTGGGGCCAACGTCCTGACTTTC
CATSDSVRGFGANVLTF
>TRBD1|few|15|TRBJ2-2|TRBV20-1
TGCAGTGCTCCTCCGGGACAGCTAGACACCGGGGAGCTGTTTTTT
CSAPPGQLDTGELFF